A single sample gave rise to the 21 T cell receptor beta chains below, sequenced in a study of CD8 T cells in ankylosing spondylitis. One entry per CDR3 protein results from TCRdb running MiXCR on the 5' RACE reads. Found here are about 130,000 distinct CDR3 sequences, approximately 7.4% of them singletons; the top ten hold around 12%. Sequencing was carried out using blood, either unsorted or a sorted T cell fraction (not recorded which). These TCRs come from a female donor with ankylosing spondylitis or in good health (not recorded which).

This clonotype was observed at least ten times. V usage is TRBV12-3 or TRBV12-4 and J usage is TRBJ1-6, with D possibly matching TRBD1 (6 bases). The CDR3 sequence is 14 residues long. V lost 6 bases, J lost 14 bases, and 20 bases lay in between. The CDR3 DNA sequence: TGTGCCAGCAGGGCGACCGAGGGGGTTATGGCCCTCCACTTT. It translates to CASRATEGVMALHF.

Remarks on this clonotype: Being one base from a much bigger clone, this may be a read error. The chain carries TRBV3-1 and TRBJ2-3; no firm D call. CDR3 length: 15 amino acids. Looked up from germline, CDR1 is LGHDT and CDR2 is YNNKEL (reference sequence). The CDR3 spells CASCQNSAGTDTQYF. Written as DNA, the CDR3 is TGTGCCAGCTGCCAAAATTCCGCGGGCACAGATACGCAGTATTTT.

There are many counts of this clonotype. CDR3 loop: CSVEKGRADTQYF. The CDR3 nucleotides read TGCAGCGTTGAAAAAGGCCGCGCAGATACGCAGTATTTT. The V and J genes are TRBV29-1 and TRBJ2-3; no clear D gene. CDR3 length equals 13 residues. From germline, CDR1 is SQVTM and CDR2 ANQGSEA. Trimming stripped 2 bases from V and 4 bases from J, with 10 bases between.

This chain joins TRBV12-3 or TRBV12-4 and TRBJ2-6, with D uncertain. V lost 6 bases, J lost 1 base, and 10 bases lay in between. The CDR3 runs 15 residues. This CDR3 reads CASSGRHSGANVLTF. The CDR3 region has the DNA TGTGCCAGCAGCGGACGCCATTCTGGGGCCAACGTCCTGACTTTC.

This clonotype was recorded at least ten times. The chain links TRBV7-2 to TRBJ2-7, with TRBD2 identical over 7 bases. The V gene's germline CDR1 is SGHTA and CDR2 FQGNSA. The CDR3 runs to 12 residues. J lost 6 bases, V lost 5 bases, and 4 bases had no gene match. Here the CDR3 reads CASSLRGVEQYF. Here the CDR3 DNA reads TGTGCCAGCAGCCTCCGGGGGGTCGAGCAGTACTTC.

In its sample, this clonotype was seen many times. V and J are TRBV4-1 and TRBJ2-5; D not certain. Between the trimmed V and J ends, which lost 0 bases and 4 bases, there was a span of 12 bases. The germline V gene encodes CDR1 MGHRA and CDR2 YSYEKL. The CDR3 is 15 amino acids. In DNA form, the CDR3 reads TGCGCCAGCAGCCAAGATCGGAATAGTGGAGAGACCCAGTACTTC. Protein product: CASSQDRNSGETQYF.

The sample holds a few counts of this clonotype. V usage is TRBV18 and J usage is TRBJ2-5; 7 bases are shared with TRBD1. CDR1 and CDR2 (germline): KGHSH, LQKENI. CDR3 length equals 14 residues. The V and J ends lost 2 bases and 5 bases, in that order; junction bases with no gene match: 5. CDR3 residues: CASSPDRAGETQYF. The CDR3 coding sequence is TGTGCCAGCTCACCAGACAGGGCCGGCGAGACCCAGTACTTC. The variable domain in full, completed from reference TRBV18 and TRBJ2-5, reads NAGVMQNPRHLVRRRGQEARLRCSPMKGHSHVYWYRQLPEEGLKFMVYLQKENIIDESGMPKERFSAEFPKEGPSILRIQQVVRGDSAAYFCASSPDRAGETQYFGPGTRLLVL.

The table lists this clonotype with many counts. This chain's CDR3 is CASSGSRGTNEKLFF. In DNA, the CDR3 is TGTGCCAGCAGCGGGAGTCGGGGAACTAATGAAAAACTGTTTTTT. The chain couples TRBV12-3 or TRBV12-4 to TRBJ1-4; D is ambiguous. The CDR3 loop spans 15 amino acids. Trimming took off 6 bases at V and 1 base at J, with 12 bases between the two ends.

The table lists this clonotype with many counts. The rearrangement joins TRBV7-8 to TRBJ2-7; TRBD2 matches at 8 bases. Germline V gene lookup returns CDR1 SGHVS and CDR2 FQNEAQ. The CDR3 length is 15 residues. J lost 0 bases, V lost 5 bases, and 6 bases had no gene match. The CDR3 DNA is TGTGCCAGCAGCCAAGGCGGGGGGCCCTCCTACGAGCAGTACTTC. Translated, it gives CASSQGGGPSYEQYF.

Many counts were recorded for this clonotype. The CDR3 region is CATKRQGSTDTQYF. In DNA form, the CDR3 reads TGCGCCACCAAACGGCAGGGAAGCACAGATACGCAGTATTTT. The chain joins TRBV5-1 to TRBJ2-3; possible D gene TRBD1, 5 bases. Germline V lookup: CDR1 SGHRS, CDR2 YFSETQ. V lost 9 bases, J lost 0 bases, and 14 bases lay in between. CDR3 length: 14 amino acids.

In this sample, this clonotype turned up once. The V call is TRBV19, the J call TRBJ1-2, with unresolved D. This CDR3 spans 13 amino acids. Germline CDR1 reads LNHDA; CDR2 reads SQIVND (reference sequence). Trimming took 5 bases from V and 4 from J, leaving 11 bases between them. The CDR3 here is CASSSPIPYGYTF. The CDR3 bases are TGTGCCAGTAGTTCTCCTATTCCCTATGGCTACACCTTC.

This clonotype was counted many times. One end of the junction is discordant with germline, which a read error may explain. The CDR3 protein is CSVEDGNRSSF. In DNA form, the CDR3 reads TGCAGCGTTGAAGATGGGAACAGGTCATCTTTC. The chain carries TRBV29-1 and TRBJ2-5; perhaps TRBD1 as D (5 bases). The CDR3 is 11 residues long. In germline, CDR1 is SQVTM, CDR2 ANQGSEA.

This clonotype appeared many times. The rearrangement joins TRBV4-1 to TRBJ1-1; D remains ambiguous. CDR3 length: 14 residues. Trimming took off 3 bases at V and 0 bases at J, with 8 bases between the two ends. From germline, CDR1 is MGHRA and CDR2 YSYEKL. The CDR3 sequence: CASSQTVVNTEAFF. CDR3 in DNA: TGCGCCAGCAGCCAGACCGTAGTGAACACTGAAGCTTTCTTT.

The chain combines TRBV5-1 with TRBJ2-3; tentatively, D is TRBD1 (5 bases). V lost 5 bases and J lost 3, with 7 bases in between. Germline lookup yields CDR1 SGHRS and CDR2 YFSETQ. The CDR3 is made up of 12 amino acids. The CDR3 region is CASRQVTDTQYF. In DNA form, the CDR3 reads TGCGCCAGCAGACAGGTGACAGATACGCAGTATTTT. The entire variable domain, with the rest obtained from reference TRBV5-1 and TRBJ2-3, is as follows: KAGVTQTPRYLIKTRGQQVTLSCSPISGHRSVSWYQQTPGQGLQFLFEYFSETQRNKGNFPGRFSGRQFSNSRSEMNVSTLELGDSALYLCASRQVTDTQYFGPGTRLTVL.

The table lists this clonotype with a few counts. The genes are TRBV7-6 and TRBJ1-3; 7 nucleotides match TRBD1. Germline CDR1 and CDR2: SGHVS and FNYEAQ. This CDR3 is 14 amino acids long. V lost 7 bases and J lost 6; bases outside the gene matches: 9. The chain's CDR3 is CASILRGTENTIYF. CDR3 nucleotide sequence: TGTGCCAGCATCCTTCGCGGGACAGAAAACACCATATATTTT.

The sample holds many counts of this clonotype. The chain recombines TRBV12-3 or TRBV12-4 with TRBJ2-3; 7 positions agree with TRBD2. J was trimmed by 6 bases and V by 2 bases; bases with no gene match: 8. This CDR3 contains 15 residues. The CDR3 is CASSLSGGGGDTQYF. The CDR3 DNA is TGTGCCAGCAGTTTATCTGGCGGGGGAGGTGATACGCAGTATTTT.

This clonotype was recorded at least ten times. This sequence joins TRBV7-2 and TRBJ2-1; 12 bases match TRBD2. Germline lookup yields CDR1 SGHTA and CDR2 FQGNSA. The CDR3 extends over 16 amino acids. Trimming cost V 6 bases and J 4 bases; bases outside gene matches: 7. CDR3 region: CASSPSGGALYNEQFF. The CDR3 DNA reads TGTGCCAGCAGTCCTAGCGGGGGGGCGTTATACAATGAGCAGTTCTTC.

This clonotype came up many times. This chain uses TRBV7-2 with TRBJ2-2; a possible D gene is TRBD2 (6 bases). The CDR3 runs 15 residues. Germline CDR1 SGHTA, CDR2 FQGNSA. Trimming took 7 bases from V and 1 from J, leaving 13 bases between them. The CDR3, as DNA: TGTGCCAGCACCCTGGGCGGGATGAACACCGGGGAGCTGTTTTTT. Encoded protein: CASTLGGMNTGELFF.

This clonotype has ten or more counts. The V and J genes are TRBV20-1 and TRBJ2-2; tentatively, D is TRBD1 (5 bases). This CDR3 spans 15 amino acids. V was cut by 6 bases and J by 2 bases, with 16 bases left in between. Germline V gene data show CDR1 as DFQATT and CDR2 as SNEGSKA (reference sequence). CDR3 loop: CSASERGPNTGELFF. The CDR3 nucleotides read TGCAGTGCGTCAGAAAGGGGTCCTAACACCGGGGAGCTGTTTTTT.

This clonotype showed up many times. V gene TRBV6-1 combines with J gene TRBJ2-5, with TRBD2 identical over 11 bases. The V segment lost 6 bases and the J segment 1 base; nucleotides outside the gene matches: 4. Germline CDR1 MNHNS, CDR2 SASEGT. There are 15 residues in the CDR3. The DNA of the CDR3 is TGTGCCAGCAGAGGGACTAGCGGACTCCAAGAGACCCAGTACTTC. Residues: CASRGTSGLQETQYF.

This clonotype was recorded many times. CDR3 region: CASSLEVSTDTQYF. The CDR3 DNA follows: TGCGCCAGCAGCTTGGAGGTGAGCACAGATACGCAGTATTTT. The chain uses TRBV5-1 and TRBJ2-3, with D uncertain. Germline CDR1 is SGHRS and CDR2 is YFSETQ. Between the trimmed V and J ends, which lost 0 bases and 0 bases, there was a span of 5 bases. CDR3 size: 14 residues.